These 8 T cell receptor beta chains were all obtained from the same sample, sequenced in a study of T cell changes during pregnancy in multiple sclerosis (dated by TCRdb to the late 2010s). The protocol used for the library was the immunoSEQ multiplex PCR assay. This immuneACCESS table, as held by TCRdb, lists in-frame sequences with V and J called but not all clones. Of the missing ones, under half trace to an unresolved V gene in checked studies; the others have no known cause. The sample data list 25,000 to 40,000 clones, and 89% of these were observed just once. Around 10% of the sample belongs to the ten largest clones. Material: CD8+ T cells from peripheral blood mononuclear cells, obtained in the third trimester of pregnancy. These receptors originate from a female donor with multiple sclerosis, enrolled in a pregnancy study.

The chain is built from TRBV30 and TRBJ2-7; a possible D gene is TRBD2 (5 bases). Germline V gene lookup returns CDR1 GTSNPN and CDR2 SVGIG (reference sequence). Trimming left V 7 bases short and J 3 bases short, with 10 bases between. CDR3 length: 11 amino acids. This chain's CDR3 is CASREGYEQYF. The CDR3, as DNA: TGTGCCTCCCGAGAGGGCTACGAGCAGTACTTC.

The chain has TRBV4-1 and TRBJ2-3, with a possible D match to TRBD1 (5 bases). This CDR3 region has 15 residues. CDR1 and CDR2 (germline): MGHRA, YSYEKL. Trimming stripped 3 bases from V and 1 base from J, with 11 bases between. CDR3 sequence (DNA): TGCGCCAGCAGCCACATGTTAGGGGGCACAGATACGCAGTATTTT. It yields the protein CASSHMLGGTDTQYF.

The chain is built from TRBV2 and TRBJ2-3, with TRBD2 identical over 7 bases. The CDR3 is 15 residues long. The germline gives CDR1 SNHLY, CDR2 FYNNEI. V gave up 5 bases and J gave up 2 bases; unmatched junction bases: 7. The CDR3 DNA reads TGTGCCAGCAGTTCCGGGACTACCTACACAGATACGCAGTATTTT. Its protein product is CASSSGTTYTDTQYF.

The V gene is TRBV27, the J gene TRBJ1-5; 8 nucleotides align to TRBD1. With V trimmed by 5 bases and J by 1 base, 4 bases remained unmatched. Looked up from germline, CDR1 is MNHEY and CDR2 is SMNVEV (reference sequence). The CDR3 runs 15 residues. The CDR3 sequence: CASSLRGLSNQPQHF. The CDR3 region has the DNA TGTGCCAGCAGTCTCAGGGGGCTAAGCAATCAGCCCCAGCATTTT.

The chain joins TRBV9 to TRBJ2-1; D not certain. Trimming shortened V by 4 bases and J by 4 bases, and 9 bases separated the two germline ends. CDR1 SGDLS and CDR2 YYNGEE come from the germline V gene. The CDR3 loop spans 13 amino acids. DNA of the CDR3: TGTGCCAGCAGCCTGTACAGTTACAATGAGCAGTTCTTC. This encodes CASSLYSYNEQFF.

The chain recombines TRBV28 with TRBJ1-5; perhaps TRBD1 as D (6 bases). Germline values: CDR1 MDHEN, CDR2 SYDVKM. The CDR3 spans 14 residues. The ends were cut back, 5 bases at V and 8 bases at J, with 16 bases in the middle. In nucleotides, the CDR3 is TGTGCCAGCAGTCCTACTACAGGGTTGGAGCCCCAGCATTTT. Translating it yields CASSPTTGLEPQHF.

CDR3 loop: CASSYSAGALETQYF. The CDR3 nucleotides are TGTGCCAGCAGTTACTCTGCGGGGGCCCTAGAGACCCAGTACTTC. V gene TRBV6-5 combines with J gene TRBJ2-5; a possible D gene is TRBD2 (7 bases). Per germline, CDR1 MNHEY and CDR2 SVGAGI. The CDR3 runs 15 residues. Deletions cut 0 bases from V and 4 bases from J, with 12 bases between.

The chain employs TRBV4-1 and TRBJ2-7; 7 bases fit TRBD1. The CDR3 spans 14 residues. Germline V gene sequence: CDR1 MGHRA, CDR2 YSYEKL. The ends lost 1 base at V and 2 bases at J; junction bases unmatched: 2. The DNA of the CDR3 is TGCGCCAGCAGCCAAGTAACAGGGGCCTACGAGCAGTACTTC. This codes for CASSQVTGAYEQYF.